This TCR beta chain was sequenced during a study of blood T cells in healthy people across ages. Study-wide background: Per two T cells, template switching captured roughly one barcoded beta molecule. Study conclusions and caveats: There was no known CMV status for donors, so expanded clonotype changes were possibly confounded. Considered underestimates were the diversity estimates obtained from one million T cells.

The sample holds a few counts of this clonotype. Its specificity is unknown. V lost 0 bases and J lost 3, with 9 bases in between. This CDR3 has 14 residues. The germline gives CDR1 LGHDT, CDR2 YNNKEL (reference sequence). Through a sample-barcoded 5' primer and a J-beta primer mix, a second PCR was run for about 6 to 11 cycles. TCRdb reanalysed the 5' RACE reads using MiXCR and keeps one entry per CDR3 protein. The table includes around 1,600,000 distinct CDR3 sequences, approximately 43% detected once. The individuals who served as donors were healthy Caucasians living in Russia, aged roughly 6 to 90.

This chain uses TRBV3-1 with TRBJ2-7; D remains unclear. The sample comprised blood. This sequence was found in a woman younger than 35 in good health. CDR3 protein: CASSQDRLGYEQYF. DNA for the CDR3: TGTGCCAGCAGCCAAGATCGGCTGGGCTACGAGCAGTACTTC.